Below, one T cell receptor (beta chain) is given with its context. These data originate in a study of cytomegalovirus exposure and HLA in healthy donors. Vbeta (60) and Jbeta (13) primers were used in the PCR. Libraries were prepared by immunoSEQ multiplex PCR; TCRdb keeps only in-frame clonotypes and omits some of them. The sample includes about 91,000 clones, 70% to 90% of them seen just once. From germline, CDR1 is SGHNT and CDR2 YYREEE (reference sequence). Trimming cost V 3 bases and J 6 bases, with 22 bases left between them. The CDR3 extends over 18 amino acids. The chain employs TRBV5-4 and TRBJ1-6; D might be TRBD1 (5 bases). The sample consisted of PBMCs. This clonotype originated in a man in his late teens or twenties in good health and CMV-seronegative. Here the CDR3 DNA reads TGTGCCAGCAGCTGGGATCCGGGACGGGAGAATCTTAATTCACCCCTCCACTTT. Translated: CASSWDPGRENLNSPLHF.